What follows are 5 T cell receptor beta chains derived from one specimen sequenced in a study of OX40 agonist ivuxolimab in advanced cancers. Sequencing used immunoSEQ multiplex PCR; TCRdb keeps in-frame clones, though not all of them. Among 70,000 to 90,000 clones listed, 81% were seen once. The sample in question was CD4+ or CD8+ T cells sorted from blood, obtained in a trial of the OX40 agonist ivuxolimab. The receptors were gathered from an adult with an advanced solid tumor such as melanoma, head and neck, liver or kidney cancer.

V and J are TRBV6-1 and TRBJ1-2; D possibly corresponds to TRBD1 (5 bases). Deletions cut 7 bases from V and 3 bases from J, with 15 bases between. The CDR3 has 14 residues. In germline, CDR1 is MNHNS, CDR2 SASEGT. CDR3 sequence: CASTTGRTYYGYTF. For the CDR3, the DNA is TGTGCCAGCACTACCGGGCGGACATACTATGGCTACACCTTC.

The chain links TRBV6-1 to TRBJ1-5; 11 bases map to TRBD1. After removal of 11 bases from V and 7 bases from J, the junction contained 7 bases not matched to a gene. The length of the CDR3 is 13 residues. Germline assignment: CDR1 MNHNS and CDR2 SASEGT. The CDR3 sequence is CAGTGTGGQPQHF. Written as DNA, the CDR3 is TGTGCCGGGACCGGGACAGGGGGGCAGCCCCAGCATTTT.

In DNA form, the CDR3 reads TGCGCCAGCGGGACTAGCGGGAGTTTTTCGGATACGCAGTATTTT. It codes for CASGTSGSFSDTQYF. J is TRBJ2-3 and V is TRBV5-1; 14 nucleotides align to TRBD2. Germline assignment: CDR1 SGHRS and CDR2 YFSETQ. CDR3 length equals 15 residues. The V segment lost 7 bases and the J segment 6 bases; nucleotides outside the gene matches: 7.

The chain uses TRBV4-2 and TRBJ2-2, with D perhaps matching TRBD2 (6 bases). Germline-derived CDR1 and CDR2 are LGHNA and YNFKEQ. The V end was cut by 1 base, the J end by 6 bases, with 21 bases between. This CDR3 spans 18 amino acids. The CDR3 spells CASSQVSLWGEGAGELFF. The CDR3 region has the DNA TGTGCCAGCAGCCAAGTATCGCTCTGGGGGGAAGGCGCCGGGGAGCTGTTTTTT.

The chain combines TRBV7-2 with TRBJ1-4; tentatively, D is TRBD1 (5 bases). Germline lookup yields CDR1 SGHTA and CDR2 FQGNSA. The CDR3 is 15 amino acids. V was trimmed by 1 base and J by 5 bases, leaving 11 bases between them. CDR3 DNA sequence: TGTGCCAGCAGCTTAGGGGAGGGGAGAAATGAAAAACTGTTTTTT. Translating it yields CASSLGEGRNEKLFF.